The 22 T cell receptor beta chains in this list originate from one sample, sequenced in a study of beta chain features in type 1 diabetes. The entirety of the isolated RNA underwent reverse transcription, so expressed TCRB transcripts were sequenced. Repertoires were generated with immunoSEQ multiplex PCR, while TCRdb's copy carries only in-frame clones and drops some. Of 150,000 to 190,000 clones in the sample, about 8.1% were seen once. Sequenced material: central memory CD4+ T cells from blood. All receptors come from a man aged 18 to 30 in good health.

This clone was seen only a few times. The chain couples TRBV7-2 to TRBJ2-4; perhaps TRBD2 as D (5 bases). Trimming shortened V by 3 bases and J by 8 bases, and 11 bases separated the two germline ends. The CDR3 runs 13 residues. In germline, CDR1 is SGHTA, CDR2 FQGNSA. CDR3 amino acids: CASSLRERDIQYF. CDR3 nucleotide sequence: TGTGCCAGCAGCTTGAGGGAGAGGGACATTCAGTACTTC.

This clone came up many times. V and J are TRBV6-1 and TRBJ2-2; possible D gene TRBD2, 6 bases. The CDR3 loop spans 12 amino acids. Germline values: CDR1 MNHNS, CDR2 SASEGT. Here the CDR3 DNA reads TGTGCTCAGACCAGTAGCGGCGGGGAGCTGTTTTTT. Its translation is CAQTSSGGELFF.

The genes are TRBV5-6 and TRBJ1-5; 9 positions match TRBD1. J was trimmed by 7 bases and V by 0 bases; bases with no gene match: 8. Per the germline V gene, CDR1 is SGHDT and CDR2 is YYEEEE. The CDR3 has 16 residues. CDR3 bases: TGTGCCAGCAGCTTGGGGGGACAGGGTATCGACCAGCCCCAGCATTTT. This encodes CASSLGGQGIDQPQHF.

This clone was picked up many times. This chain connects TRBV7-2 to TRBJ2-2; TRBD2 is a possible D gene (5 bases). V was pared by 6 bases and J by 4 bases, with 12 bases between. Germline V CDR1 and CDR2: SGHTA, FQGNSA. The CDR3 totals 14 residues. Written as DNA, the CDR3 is TGTGCCAGCAGTCTCAAGCGGCCCACCGGGGAGCTGTTTTTT. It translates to CASSLKRPTGELFF.

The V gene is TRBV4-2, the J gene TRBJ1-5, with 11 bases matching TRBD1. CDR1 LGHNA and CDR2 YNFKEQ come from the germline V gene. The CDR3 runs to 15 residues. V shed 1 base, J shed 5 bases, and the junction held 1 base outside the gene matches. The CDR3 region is CASSQGGQGDQPQHF. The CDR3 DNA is TGTGCCAGCAGCCAAGGGGGACAGGGGGATCAGCCCCAGCATTTT.

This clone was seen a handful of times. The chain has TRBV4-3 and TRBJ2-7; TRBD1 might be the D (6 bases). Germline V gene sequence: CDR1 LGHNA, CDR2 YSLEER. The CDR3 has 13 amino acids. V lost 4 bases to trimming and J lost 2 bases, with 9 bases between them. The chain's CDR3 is CASSLDRTYEQYF. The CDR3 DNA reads TGCGCCAGCAGCCTCGACAGGACCTACGAGCAGTACTTC.

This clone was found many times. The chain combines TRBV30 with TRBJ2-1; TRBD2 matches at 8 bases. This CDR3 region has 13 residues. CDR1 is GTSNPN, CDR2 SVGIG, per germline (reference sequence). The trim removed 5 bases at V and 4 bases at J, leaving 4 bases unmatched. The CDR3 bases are TGTGCCTGGCTGCGGGGGGAGTACAATGAGCAGTTCTTC. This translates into CAWLRGEYNEQFF.

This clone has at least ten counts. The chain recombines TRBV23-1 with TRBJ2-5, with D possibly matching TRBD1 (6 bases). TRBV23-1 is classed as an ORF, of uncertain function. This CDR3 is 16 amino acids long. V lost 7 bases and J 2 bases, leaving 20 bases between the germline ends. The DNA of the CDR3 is TGCGCCAGCACCATCTGTTCCCTCGGACAGCAAGAGACCCAGTACTTC. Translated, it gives CASTICSLGQQETQYF.

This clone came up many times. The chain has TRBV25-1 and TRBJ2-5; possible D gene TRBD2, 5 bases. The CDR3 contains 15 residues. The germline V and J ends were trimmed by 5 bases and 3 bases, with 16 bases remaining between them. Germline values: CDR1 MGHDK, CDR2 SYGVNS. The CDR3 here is CASSSPATAEETQYF. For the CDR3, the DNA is TGTGCCAGCAGTTCCCCTGCCACAGCGGAAGAGACCCAGTACTTC. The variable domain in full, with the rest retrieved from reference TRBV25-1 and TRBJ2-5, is EADIYQTPRYLVIGTGKKITLECSQTMGHDKMYWYQQDPGMELHLIHYSYGVNSTEKGDLSSESTVSRIRTEHFPLTLESARPSHTSQYLCASSSPATAEETQYFGPGTRLLVL.

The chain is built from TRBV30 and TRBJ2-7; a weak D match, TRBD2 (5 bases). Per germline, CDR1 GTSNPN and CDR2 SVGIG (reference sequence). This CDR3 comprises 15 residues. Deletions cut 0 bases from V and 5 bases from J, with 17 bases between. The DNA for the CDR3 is TGTGCCTGGAGTGTACAACGGACGGGAAGGCACGAGCAGTACTTC. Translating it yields CAWSVQRTGRHEQYF.

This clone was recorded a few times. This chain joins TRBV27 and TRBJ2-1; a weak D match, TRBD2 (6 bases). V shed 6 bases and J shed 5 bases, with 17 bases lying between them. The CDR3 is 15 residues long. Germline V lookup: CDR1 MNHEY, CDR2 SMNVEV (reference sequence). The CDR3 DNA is TGTGCCAGCAGCGTGAGCGGGCCCGGGAACAATGAGCAGTTCTTC. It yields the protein CASSVSGPGNNEQFF.

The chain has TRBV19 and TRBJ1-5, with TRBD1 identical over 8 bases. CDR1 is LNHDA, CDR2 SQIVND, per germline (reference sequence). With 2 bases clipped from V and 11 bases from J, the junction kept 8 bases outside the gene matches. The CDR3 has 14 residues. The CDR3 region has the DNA TGTGCCAGTAGTATAAGGACAGGGACTCCGTCCCAGCATTTT. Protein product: CASSIRTGTPSQHF.

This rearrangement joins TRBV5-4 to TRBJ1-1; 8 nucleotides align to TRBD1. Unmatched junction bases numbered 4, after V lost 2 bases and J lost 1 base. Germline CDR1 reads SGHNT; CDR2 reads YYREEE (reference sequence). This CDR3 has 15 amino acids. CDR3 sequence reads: CASSFPDRANTEAFF. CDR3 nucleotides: TGTGCCAGCAGCTTCCCGGACAGGGCGAACACTGAAGCTTTCTTT.

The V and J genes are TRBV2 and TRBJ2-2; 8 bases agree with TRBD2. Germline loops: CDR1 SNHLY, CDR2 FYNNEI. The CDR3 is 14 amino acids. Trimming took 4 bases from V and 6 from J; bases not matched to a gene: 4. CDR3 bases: TGTGCCAGCAGTGGAAGCGGGGGTTCCGGGGAGCTGTTTTTT. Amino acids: CASSGSGGSGELFF.

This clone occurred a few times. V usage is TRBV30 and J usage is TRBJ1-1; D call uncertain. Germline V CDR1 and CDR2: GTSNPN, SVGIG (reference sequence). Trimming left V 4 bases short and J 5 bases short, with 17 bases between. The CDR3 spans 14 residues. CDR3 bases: TGTGCCTGGAAATTCCACAGCGGAACGACTGAAGCTTTCTTT. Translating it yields CAWKFHSGTTEAFF.

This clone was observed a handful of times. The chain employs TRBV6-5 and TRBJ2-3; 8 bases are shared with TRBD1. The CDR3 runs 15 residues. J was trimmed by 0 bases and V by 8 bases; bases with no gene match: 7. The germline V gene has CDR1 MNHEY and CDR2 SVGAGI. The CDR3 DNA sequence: TGTGCCAGCGGGAGACAGGGGACTAGCACAGATACGCAGTATTTT. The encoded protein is CASGRQGTSTDTQYF.

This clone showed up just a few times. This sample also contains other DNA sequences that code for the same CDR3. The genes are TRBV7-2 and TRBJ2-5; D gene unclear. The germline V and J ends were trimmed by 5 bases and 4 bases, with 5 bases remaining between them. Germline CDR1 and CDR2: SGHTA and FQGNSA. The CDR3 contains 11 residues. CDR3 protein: CASSPRETQYF. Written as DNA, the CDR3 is TGTGCCAGCAGCCCCAGAGAGACCCAGTACTTC.

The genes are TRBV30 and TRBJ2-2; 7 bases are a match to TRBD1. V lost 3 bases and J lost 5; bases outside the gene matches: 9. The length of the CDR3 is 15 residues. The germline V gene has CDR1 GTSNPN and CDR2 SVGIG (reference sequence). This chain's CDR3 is CAWSSSRGRTGELFF. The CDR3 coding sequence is TGTGCCTGGAGCTCGTCCAGGGGGAGAACCGGGGAGCTGTTTTTT.

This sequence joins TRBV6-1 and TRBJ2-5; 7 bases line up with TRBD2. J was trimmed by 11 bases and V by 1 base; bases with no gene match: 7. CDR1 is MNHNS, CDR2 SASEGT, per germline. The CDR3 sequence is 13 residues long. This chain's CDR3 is CASSEGPGREQYF. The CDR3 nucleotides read TGTGCCAGCAGTGAAGGCCCAGGGCGGGAGCAGTACTTC.

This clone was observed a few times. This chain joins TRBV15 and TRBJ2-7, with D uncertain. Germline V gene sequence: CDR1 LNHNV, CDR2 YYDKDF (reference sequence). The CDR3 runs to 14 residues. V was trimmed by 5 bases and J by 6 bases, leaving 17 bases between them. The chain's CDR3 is CATSFYFSQTEQYF. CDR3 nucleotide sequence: TGTGCCACCAGCTTCTACTTTTCTCAAACCGAGCAGTACTTC. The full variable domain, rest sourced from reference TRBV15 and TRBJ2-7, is DAMVIQNPRYQVTQFGKPVTLSCSQTLNHNVMYWYQQKSSQAPKLLFHYYDKDFNNEADTPDNFQSRRPNTSFCFLDIRSPGLGDTAMYLCATSFYFSQTEQYFGPGTRLTVT.

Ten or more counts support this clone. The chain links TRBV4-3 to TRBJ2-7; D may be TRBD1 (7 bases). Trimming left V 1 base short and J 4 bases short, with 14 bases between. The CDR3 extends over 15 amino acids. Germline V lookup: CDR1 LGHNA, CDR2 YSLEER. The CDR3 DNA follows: TGCGCCAGCAGCCAAGTGCAGGGGGGCTTTTACGAGCAGTACTTC. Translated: CASSQVQGGFYEQYF.

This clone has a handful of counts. CDR3 nucleotide sequence: TGTGCCAGCAGCCGGGACATCCTGGGGAATAATTCACCCCTCCACTTT. This translates into CASSRDILGNNSPLHF. The chain recombines TRBV7-2 with TRBJ1-6; tentative D call: TRBD1 (6 bases). The germline CDR1 and CDR2 sequences are SGHTA and FQGNSA. The V end was cut by 5 bases, the J end by 5 bases, with 16 bases between. The CDR3 has 16 amino acids.